This is a list of T cell receptor beta chains from one sample in a study of identifying expanded T cells in peripheral blood. The data were produced by immunoSEQ multiplex PCR, yet TCRdb's version contains in-frame clones alone and is incomplete. This sample has approximately 100,000 clones; less than 90% occur once, and the top ten carry 8.4%. The sample taken for sequencing was blood. Source of these receptors: a person aged 18 to 69 in good health. Each CDR3 is given without its conserved first and last residue. The order of the fields is V gene, J gene, CDR3 protein.

v_gene: TRBV14
j_gene: TRBJ1-2
CDR3aa: ASSLIDPGTAIYGYT

v_gene: TRBV5-1
j_gene: TRBJ2-7
CDR3aa: ASSQGQGFEQY

v_gene: TRBV10-3
j_gene: TRBJ2-1
CDR3aa: AISESGQGADNEQF

v_gene: TRBV5-1
j_gene: TRBJ2-6
CDR3aa: ASSLLAGGPSSGANVLT

v_gene: TRBV6-5
j_gene: TRBJ1-4
CDR3aa: ASSAGSPNEKLF

v_gene: TRBV6-6
j_gene: TRBJ1-3
CDR3aa: ASTRSGNTIY

v_gene: TRBV7-9
j_gene: TRBJ2-1
CDR3aa: ASSLQSNNEQF

v_gene: TRBV7-9
j_gene: TRBJ1-5
CDR3aa: ASSDSDARGRNQPQH

v_gene: TRBV7-3
j_gene: TRBJ1-1
CDR3aa: ASSPYLRTEAF

v_gene: TRBV10-3
j_gene: TRBJ1-2
CDR3aa: AISEGQAGYT

v_gene: TRBV5-8
j_gene: TRBJ1-1
CDR3aa: ASSLPRALDTEAF

v_gene: TRBV5-4
j_gene: TRBJ2-1
CDR3aa: ASSSRRAEFQNEQF

v_gene: TRBV6-5
j_gene: TRBJ1-3
CDR3aa: ASSMAGSGNTIY

v_gene: TRBV7-9
j_gene: TRBJ2-2
CDR3aa: ASSFFSGTNTGELF

v_gene: TRBV7-2
j_gene: TRBJ2-5
CDR3aa: ASSLWSGGFETQY

v_gene: TRBV11-2
j_gene: TRBJ2-5
CDR3aa: ASSSGTGETQY

v_gene: TRBV21-1
j_gene: TRBJ2-7
CDR3aa: ASSKEISRGFEQY

v_gene: TRBV5-1
j_gene: TRBJ1-6
CDR3aa: ASSLTRVDSPLH

v_gene: TRBV27
j_gene: TRBJ2-5
CDR3aa: ASSPPGGTQY